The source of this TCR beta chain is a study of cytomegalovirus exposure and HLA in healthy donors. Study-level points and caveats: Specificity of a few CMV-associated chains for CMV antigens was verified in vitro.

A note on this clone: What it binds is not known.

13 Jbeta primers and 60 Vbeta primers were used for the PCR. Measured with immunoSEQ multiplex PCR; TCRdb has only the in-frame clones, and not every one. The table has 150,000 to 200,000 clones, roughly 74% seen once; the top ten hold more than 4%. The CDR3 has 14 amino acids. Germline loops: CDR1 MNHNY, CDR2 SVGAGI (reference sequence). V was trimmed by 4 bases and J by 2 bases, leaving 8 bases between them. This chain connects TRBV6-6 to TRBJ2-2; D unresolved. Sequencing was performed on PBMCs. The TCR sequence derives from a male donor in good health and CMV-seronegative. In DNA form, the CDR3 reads TGTGCCAGCAGTTCCCCAGTTAACACCGGGGAGCTGTTTTTT. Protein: CASSSPVNTGELFF.